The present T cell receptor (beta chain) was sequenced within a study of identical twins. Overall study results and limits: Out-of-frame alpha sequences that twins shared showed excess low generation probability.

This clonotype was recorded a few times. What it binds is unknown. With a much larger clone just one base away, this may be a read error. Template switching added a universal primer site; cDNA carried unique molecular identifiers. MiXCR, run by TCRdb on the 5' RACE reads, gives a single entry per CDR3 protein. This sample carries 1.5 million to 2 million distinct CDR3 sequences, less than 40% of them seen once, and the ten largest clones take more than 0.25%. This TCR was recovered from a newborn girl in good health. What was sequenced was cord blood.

The CDR3 bases are TGTGCCAGCAGCCAAGATGGGGACAACTGTGGCTACACCTTC. It codes for CASSQDGDNCGYTF. The chain recombines TRBV4-2 with TRBJ1-2; TRBD1 is a possible D gene (6 bases). CDR1 and CDR2 (germline): LGHNA, YNFKEQ. The CDR3 consists of 14 residues.